Following are 19 T cell receptor beta chains from one sample sequenced in a study of OX40 agonist ivuxolimab in advanced cancers. Some clones are missing from TCRdb's copy, which holds only in-frame ones; the method was immunoSEQ multiplex PCR. The repertoire consists of 45,000 to 55,000 clones, with about 86% occurring once and the leading ten covering approximately 6.5%. Sequencing used CD4+ or CD8+ T cells sorted from blood, obtained in a trial of the OX40 agonist ivuxolimab. The source is an adult with an advanced solid tumor such as melanoma, head and neck, liver or kidney cancer.

The gene calls are TRBV7-9 and TRBJ2-1, with TRBD1 identical over 8 bases. The CDR3 has 15 residues. Germline V gives CDR1 SEHNR, CDR2 FQNEAQ (reference sequence). V was pared by 6 bases and J by 5 bases, with 9 bases of the junction left unmatched. This CDR3 reads CASRNDRGIHNEQFF. Here the CDR3 DNA reads TGTGCCAGCAGGAACGACAGGGGCATTCACAATGAGCAGTTCTTC.

The J gene is TRBJ1-4, the V gene TRBV6-6; D gene unclear. V lost 5 bases to trimming and J lost 4 bases, with 14 bases between them. In germline, CDR1 is MNHNY, CDR2 SVGAGI (reference sequence). The CDR3 runs to 15 residues. The CDR3 spells CASSPSGLHNEKLFF. CDR3 in DNA: TGTGCCAGCAGTCCGAGTGGACTTCATAATGAAAAACTGTTTTTT.

The chain uses TRBV9 and TRBJ2-1; 10 bases agree with TRBD1. The length of the CDR3 is 15 residues. J was trimmed by 7 bases and V by 4 bases; bases with no gene match: 8. Germline loops: CDR1 SGDLS, CDR2 YYNGEE. The CDR3 reads CASSPWTGGTNEQFF. As DNA, the CDR3 is TGTGCCAGCAGCCCCTGGACAGGGGGGACAAATGAGCAGTTCTTC.

This clone was counted only a few times. This chain connects TRBV7-2 to TRBJ2-7, with 8 positions matching TRBD2. Germline V CDR1 and CDR2: SGHTA, FQGNSA. CDR3 length: 14 amino acids. The trim removed 1 base at V and 3 bases at J, leaving 2 bases unmatched. The CDR3 region has the DNA TGTGCCAGCAGCTTAGGGCTAGCGGGCTACGAGCAGTACTTC. Translating it yields CASSLGLAGYEQYF.

The rearrangement links TRBV7-9 to TRBJ1-1, with D uncertain. CDR1 and CDR2 (germline): SEHNR, FQNEAQ (reference sequence). The CDR3 covers 15 residues. The V end was cut by 1 base, the J end by 4 bases, with 13 bases between. As DNA, the CDR3 is TGTGCCAGCAGCTTAGGGGGAGGGCCGAGCACTGAAGCTTTCTTT. Encoded protein: CASSLGGGPSTEAFF.

The rearrangement joins TRBV7-9 to TRBJ1-2; D is possibly TRBD1 (6 bases). CDR3 size: 15 residues. Trimming took 2 bases from V and 4 from J, leaving 14 bases between them. Germline values: CDR1 SEHNR, CDR2 FQNEAQ (reference sequence). CDR3 region: CASSLLGQGFYGYTF. In nucleotides, the CDR3 is TGTGCCAGCAGCTTACTAGGCCAGGGGTTCTATGGCTACACCTTC.

V and J are TRBV6-1 and TRBJ1-1; D is ambiguous. Trimming cost V 4 bases and J 0 bases, with 9 bases left between them. Germline V CDR1 and CDR2: MNHNS, SASEGT. CDR3 length: 14 amino acids. CDR3 DNA: TGTGCCAGCAGTGCGACAAGCATGAACACTGAAGCTTTCTTT. Translating it yields CASSATSMNTEAFF.

A single count supports this clone. This chain connects TRBV6-5 to TRBJ2-2; 7 bases match TRBD1. Germline V gene data show CDR1 as MNHEY and CDR2 as SVGAGI. This CDR3 has 13 residues. Trimming removed 7 bases from V and 3 bases from J; junction bases left unmatched: 2. CDR3 coding DNA: TGTGCCAGCACCCAGGGGGACACCGGGGAGCTGTTTTTT. It codes for CASTQGDTGELFF.

This clone was counted a few times. The chain employs TRBV19 and TRBJ2-3; D is perhaps TRBD1 (5 bases). V gave up 1 base and J gave up 0 bases, with 8 bases separating them. The length of the CDR3 is 15 residues. Germline-derived CDR1 and CDR2 are LNHDA and SQIVND (reference sequence). CDR3 in amino acids: CASSIGQGSTDTQYF. CDR3 DNA: TGTGCCAGTAGTATAGGCCAGGGCAGCACAGATACGCAGTATTTT.

V is TRBV28 and J is TRBJ1-4, with D perhaps matching TRBD1 (6 bases). The CDR3 is made up of 15 amino acids. Germline CDR1 reads MDHEN; CDR2 reads SYDVKM. V lost 4 bases and J lost 4, with 13 bases in between. CDR3 region: CASSSGQLNNEKLFF. The CDR3 DNA reads TGTGCCAGCAGTTCAGGACAGCTTAATAATGAAAAACTGTTTTTT.

This chain joins TRBV11-2 and TRBJ1-1; D is uncertain. CDR3 size: 11 residues. CDR1 is SGHAT and CDR2 is FQNNGV in the germline V gene. Trimming removed 1 base at V and 5 bases at J, with 2 bases between. Here the CDR3 reads CASSLGTEAFF. The CDR3 DNA follows: TGTGCCAGCAGCTTAGGGACTGAAGCTTTCTTT.

The genes are TRBV19 and TRBJ1-5, with no clear D. V gave up 3 bases and J gave up 5 bases, with 14 bases separating them. Germline V gene lookup returns CDR1 LNHDA and CDR2 SQIVND (reference sequence). CDR3 length equals 15 residues. CDR3 coding DNA: TGTGCCAGTAGTATCTCTGCCGGCGGTTATCAGCCCCAGCATTTT. Residues: CASSISAGGYQPQHF.

The chain uses TRBV19 and TRBJ1-3, with TRBD1 as a possible D gene (5 bases). Germline V gives CDR1 LNHDA, CDR2 SQIVND (reference sequence). There are 16 residues in the CDR3. Trimming stripped 3 bases from V and 3 bases from J, with 15 bases between. CDR3 region: CASSMNFEGLGNTIYF. CDR3 nucleotides: TGTGCCAGTAGTATGAATTTCGAGGGGCTTGGAAACACCATATATTTT.

V is TRBV13 and J is TRBJ2-7, with no clear D. This CDR3 is 14 amino acids long. V dropped 0 bases and J dropped 3 bases, with 9 bases sitting between them. CDR1 is PRHDT, CDR2 FYEKMQ, per germline (reference sequence). The CDR3 DNA is TGTGCCAGCAGCTTAGGACCAGGAAACTACGAGCAGTACTTC. Translation: CASSLGPGNYEQYF.

The rearrangement joins TRBV6-6 to TRBJ1-5; 10 positions agree with TRBD1. The CDR3 covers 15 residues. Germline trimming cut 8 bases from V and 3 bases from J; bases unmatched to any gene: 7. From germline, CDR1 is MNHNY and CDR2 SVGAGI (reference sequence). This chain's CDR3 is CASGPGQGYNQPQHF. Here the CDR3 DNA reads TGTGCCAGCGGGCCGGGACAGGGGTACAATCAGCCCCAGCATTTT.

J is TRBJ2-3 and V is TRBV11-2; a possible D gene is TRBD2 (5 bases). The CDR3 length is 16 residues. Germline assignment: CDR1 SGHAT and CDR2 FQNNGV. The germline V and J ends were trimmed by 1 base and 4 bases, with 15 bases remaining between them. The CDR3, as DNA: TGTGCCAGCAGCTTAGGGAATCTGGGAGTAGCAGATACGCAGTATTTT. Its protein product is CASSLGNLGVADTQYF.

This chain joins TRBV5-6 and TRBJ2-1, with 9 bases lining up with TRBD1. In germline, CDR1 is SGHDT, CDR2 YYEEEE. Trimming took 2 bases from V and 7 from J; bases not matched to a gene: 7. The CDR3 consists of 15 residues. CDR3 in amino acids: CASSFPGTGWNEQFF. CDR3 in DNA: TGTGCCAGCAGCTTCCCCGGGACAGGGTGGAATGAGCAGTTCTTC.

This chain uses TRBV15 with TRBJ2-3; D gene ambiguous. CDR3 size: 13 residues. The ends were cut back, 4 bases at V and 2 bases at J, with 7 bases in the middle. The germline V gene has CDR1 LNHNV and CDR2 YYDKDF (reference sequence). CDR3 loop: CATSTDLTDTQYF. CDR3 sequence (DNA): TGTGCCACCAGCACTGACCTCACAGATACGCAGTATTTT.

CDR3 loop: CASTGGAGVNTEAFF. As DNA, the CDR3 is TGTGCCAGCACTGGGGGGGCGGGGGTGAACACTGAAGCTTTCTTT. The chain employs TRBV27 and TRBJ1-1; D is possibly TRBD1 (6 bases). The CDR3 length is 15 residues. Trimming removed 7 bases from V and 0 bases from J, with 15 bases in between. Germline V gives CDR1 MNHEY, CDR2 SMNVEV (reference sequence).